These 22 T cell receptor beta chains were all obtained from the same sample, sequenced in a study of T cells in Graves' hyperthyroidism and ophthalmopathy. The investigators amplified TCR beta CDR3 regions from RNA transcripts. First-round RT-PCR of the TCR CDR3 relied on the HTBI primer set. TCRdb reprocessed the multiplex PCR reads with MiXCR, giving one entry per CDR3 protein. The sample carries hundreds of thousands of distinct CDR3 sequences, approximately 13% recorded once. Sequencing was carried out using blood. The receptors here all came from a woman aged 18-29 years with Graves' hyperthyroidism.

This clonotype was counted many times. The chain employs TRBV7-2 and TRBJ2-5; no reliable D call. CDR3 length equals 14 residues. Germline V gene lookup returns CDR1 SGHTA and CDR2 FQGNSA. The germline V and J ends were trimmed by 1 base and 4 bases, with 10 bases remaining between them. The CDR3 region has the DNA TGTGCCAGCAGCTTAGAGGCTAGAGCAGAGACCCAGTACTTC. It yields the protein CASSLEARAETQYF.

The rearrangement links TRBV28 to TRBJ2-2, with TRBD2 identical over 10 bases. In germline, CDR1 is MDHEN, CDR2 SYDVKM. V lost 3 bases to trimming and J lost 5 bases; unmatched junction nucleotides: 9. The CDR3 length is 17 residues. The CDR3 reads CASSFMLAGEGTGELFF. In DNA form, the CDR3 reads TGTGCCAGCAGTTTTATGCTAGCGGGAGAGGGTACCGGGGAGCTGTTTTTT.

As regards this clonotype: A much larger clone sits a single nucleotide away, making a read error possible. The conserved closing phenylalanine or tryptophan is absent in this CDR3, likely reflecting a read error. CDR3 loop: CASSPGGRNTEAFS. The CDR3 nucleotides read TGTGCCAGCAGTCCTGGGGGCAGGAACACTGAAGCTTTCTCT. This chain uses TRBV27 with TRBJ1-1, with a tentative D call TRBD1 (6 bases). CDR3 size: 14 residues. Germline V CDR1 and CDR2: MNHEY, SMNVEV (reference sequence). V lost 5 bases, J lost 1 base, and 11 bases lay in between.

This clonotype has at least ten counts. The chain is built from TRBV3-1 and TRBJ1-1; TRBD1 aligns across 7 bases. Germline lookup yields CDR1 LGHDT and CDR2 YNNKEL (reference sequence). This CDR3 spans 13 amino acids. The J segment lost 5 bases and the V segment lost 5 bases, leaving 5 bases of the junction unmatched. CDR3: CASSGGTATEAFF. As DNA, the CDR3 is TGTGCCAGCAGCGGAGGGACAGCAACTGAAGCTTTCTTT.

This clonotype was counted ten times or more. This rearrangement joins TRBV28 to TRBJ2-3, with 7 bases aligning to TRBD1. The germline gives CDR1 MDHEN, CDR2 SYDVKM. Trimming cost V 6 bases and J 2 bases; bases outside gene matches: 5. The CDR3 runs 14 residues. This CDR3 reads CASRRGQFTDTQYF. In DNA form, the CDR3 reads TGTGCCAGCAGGAGGGGACAGTTCACAGATACGCAGTATTTT.

This clonotype was seen once. Mismatch with germline at one junction end may stem from a read error. V and J are TRBV6-1 and TRBJ1-5; TRBD1 matches at 8 bases. There are 18 residues in the CDR3. Germline CDR1 reads MNHNS; CDR2 reads SASEGT. The CDR3 region has the DNA TGTGCCAGCAGTACTGAGACAGGGGCGCAAAGGGGCAATCATCCCCAGCATTTT. Its translation is CASSTETGAQRGNHPQHF.

There are many counts of this clonotype. The genes are TRBV7-9 and TRBJ2-1; 8 nucleotides line up with TRBD1. The CDR3 runs 13 residues. Germline lookup yields CDR1 SEHNR and CDR2 FQNEAQ (reference sequence). Germline trimming cut 5 bases from V and 6 bases from J; bases unmatched to any gene: 3. The CDR3 reads CASSPGQGNEQFF. CDR3 nucleotides: TGTGCCAGCAGCCCTGGACAGGGCAATGAGCAGTTCTTC.

This clonotype has ten or more counts. This chain uses TRBV11-2 with TRBJ2-1; the match to TRBD2 covers 8 bases. From germline, CDR1 is SGHAT and CDR2 FQNNGV. The junction had 6 bases not matched to a gene; V was cut back by 1 base and J by 7 bases. The CDR3 extends over 15 amino acids. In DNA, the CDR3 is TGTGCCAGCAGCTTAGGACTAGCGAGGTCAAATGAGCAGTTCTTC. Protein product: CASSLGLARSNEQFF.

This clonotype was picked up many times. The V and J genes are TRBV5-1 and TRBJ1-2; no clear D gene. V was pared by 0 bases and J by 3 bases, with 15 bases between. Germline V gene data show CDR1 as SGHRS and CDR2 as YFSETQ. The length of the CDR3 is 16 residues. For the CDR3, the DNA is TGCGCCAGCAGCTTGGTAGATTGGCAGAGGGACTATGGCTACACCTTC. Its translation: CASSLVDWQRDYGYTF.

This clonotype was counted only a few times. This may arise from a read error, as a much more abundant clone is one base away. This chain connects TRBV3-1 to TRBJ1-1, with no clear D. Germline CDR1 reads LGHDT; CDR2 reads YNNKEL (reference sequence). The CDR3 has 16 residues. The DNA of the CDR3 is TGTGCCAGCAGCCAAGCCCTTTCGGACCCGGCCACTGAAGCTTCCTTT. Its protein is CASSQALSDPATEASF.

V gene TRBV5-5 combines with J gene TRBJ1-4; D is unresolved. V was cut by 4 bases and J by 8 bases, with 18 bases left in between. The germline V gene has CDR1 SGHKS and CDR2 YYEKEE (reference sequence). This CDR3 is 15 amino acids long. The CDR3 sequence is CASSIGPMKQEKLFF. The CDR3 DNA follows: TGTGCCAGCAGCATTGGGCCAATGAAACAGGAAAAACTGTTTTTT.

This clonotype was seen only a few times. The J gene is TRBJ2-7, the V gene TRBV4-1; D is perhaps TRBD2 (6 bases). Germline V gene lookup returns CDR1 MGHRA and CDR2 YSYEKL. This CDR3 has 14 amino acids. V was shortened by 3 bases and J by 6 bases, with 15 bases between the two germline ends. The CDR3 protein is CASSQPTEGSEQYF. The CDR3 DNA sequence: TGCGCCAGCAGCCAGCCCACGGAGGGCAGCGAGCAGTACTTC.

The chain combines TRBV5-1 with TRBJ1-1, with a weak D call TRBD1 (5 bases). CDR3 length: 16 residues. V was pared by 3 bases and J by 0 bases, with 15 bases between. The germline gives CDR1 SGHRS, CDR2 YFSETQ. CDR3 residues: CASSSPKGPMNTEAFF. For the CDR3, the DNA is TGCGCCAGCAGCTCGCCCAAGGGGCCCATGAACACTGAAGCTTTCTTT. Full variable domain (missing parts from reference TRBV5-1 and TRBJ1-1): KAGVTQTPRYLIKTRGQQVTLSCSPISGHRSVSWYQQTPGQGLQFLFEYFSETQRNKGNFPGRFSGRQFSNSRSEMNVSTLELGDSALYLCASSSPKGPMNTEAFFGQGTRLTVV.

Comments on this clonotype: This may come from a read error, since a much larger clone is one base off. In DNA, the CDR3 is TGCACCAGCAGCTCCGCAATGACAGGGAGCTCCTACAATGAGCAGTTCTTC. This sequence encodes CTSSSAMTGSSYNEQFF. This chain joins TRBV5-1 and TRBJ2-1, with TRBD1 identical over 7 bases. Germline V gene lookup returns CDR1 SGHRS and CDR2 YFSETQ. This CDR3 region has 17 residues.

This clonotype was seen repeatedly, ten times or more. The CDR3 sequence: CASSPPAQETQYF. The CDR3 nucleotides read TGTGCCAGCTCACCTCCCGCCCAAGAGACCCAGTACTTC. The chain couples TRBV18 to TRBJ2-5; D gene uncertain. The CDR3 spans 13 residues. Trimming pared 3 bases from V and 1 base from J, leaving 6 bases between. The germline CDR1 and CDR2 sequences are KGHSH and LQKENI.

This clonotype was picked up a small number of times. This chain links TRBV9 with TRBJ2-6, with 9 bases identical to TRBD1. The CDR3 is 17 residues long. Losses at the gene ends were 0 bases for V and 0 bases for J; bases not matched to a gene: 1. Germline V gives CDR1 SGDLS, CDR2 YYNGEE. CDR3 coding DNA: TGTGCCAGCAGCGTAGAGACAGGGGGCTCTGGGGCCAACGTCCTGACTTTC. Protein product: CASSVETGGSGANVLTF.

The V and J genes are TRBV5-8 and TRBJ2-5, with 10 bases aligning to TRBD1. V gave up 3 bases and J gave up 5 bases; unmatched junction bases: 4. CDR1 is SGHTS and CDR2 is YDEGEE in the germline V gene. CDR3 length: 14 amino acids. In nucleotides, the CDR3 is TGTGCCAGCAGCTCCGGGACAGGGGTCGAGACCCAGTACTTC. Encoded protein: CASSSGTGVETQYF.

The gene calls are TRBV19 and TRBJ2-3; perhaps TRBD2 as D (5 bases). Trimming shortened V by 5 bases and J by 5 bases, and 11 bases separated the two germline ends. This CDR3 is built from 13 residues. The germline V gene encodes CDR1 LNHDA and CDR2 SQIVND (reference sequence). CDR3 in DNA: TGTGCCAGTAGTGTCGAACGGGGAGATACGCAGTATTTT. It specifies CASSVERGDTQYF.

The table lists this clonotype with many counts. This chain joins TRBV3-1 and TRBJ1-1; 7 nucleotides match TRBD1. Germline V lookup: CDR1 LGHDT, CDR2 YNNKEL (reference sequence). The V gene end was trimmed by 2 bases and the J gene end by 5 bases; junction bases not matched to a gene: 5. The CDR3 runs 14 residues. The CDR3 DNA sequence: TGTGCCAGCAGCCAAATCGCCAGGGGGACTGAAGCTTTCTTT. Translated, it gives CASSQIARGTEAFF.

This clonotype came up many times. The chain joins TRBV28 to TRBJ1-1; D remains ambiguous. Trimming pared 6 bases from V and 0 bases from J, leaving 8 bases between. This CDR3 comprises 13 residues. CDR1 MDHEN and CDR2 SYDVKM come from the germline V gene. The CDR3 here is CASSQIMNTEAFF. For the CDR3, the DNA is TGTGCCAGCAGCCAGATCATGAACACTGAAGCTTTCTTT.

This clonotype was picked up a small number of times. An end of the junction differs from the germline gene, which may be a read error. This rearrangement joins TRBV10-3 to TRBJ2-7, with a weak D call TRBD2 (6 bases). Germline loops: CDR1 ENHRY, CDR2 SYGVKD. The CDR3 runs 16 residues. CDR3 loop: CAIGDEPAGNGYEQYF. The CDR3 coding sequence is TGTGCCATCGGTGACGAGCCGGCGGGGAATGGGTACGAGCAGTACTTC.

This clonotype came up many times. V and J are TRBV12-3 or TRBV12-4 and TRBJ2-2; D is possibly TRBD2 (6 bases). Trimming shortened V by 2 bases and J by 5 bases, and 15 bases separated the two germline ends. The length of the CDR3 is 16 residues. The CDR3 sequence: CASSLHSAGSTGELFF. DNA of the CDR3: TGTGCCAGCAGTTTACACTCGGCGGGGTCTACCGGGGAGCTGTTTTTT.